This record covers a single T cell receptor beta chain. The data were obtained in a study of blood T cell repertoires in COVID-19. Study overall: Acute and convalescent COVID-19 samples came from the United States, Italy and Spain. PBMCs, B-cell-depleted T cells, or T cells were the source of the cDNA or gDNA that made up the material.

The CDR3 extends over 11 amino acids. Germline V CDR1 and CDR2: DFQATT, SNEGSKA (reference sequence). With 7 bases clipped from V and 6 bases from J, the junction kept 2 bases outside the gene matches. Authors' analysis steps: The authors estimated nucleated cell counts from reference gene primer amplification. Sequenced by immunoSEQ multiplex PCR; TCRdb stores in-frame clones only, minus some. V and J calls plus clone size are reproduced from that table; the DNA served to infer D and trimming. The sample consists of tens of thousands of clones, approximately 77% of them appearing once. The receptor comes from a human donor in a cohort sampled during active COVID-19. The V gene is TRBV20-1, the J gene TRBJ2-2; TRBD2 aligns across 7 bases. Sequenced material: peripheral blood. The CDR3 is CSGGRAGELFF. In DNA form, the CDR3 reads TGCAGTGGAGGGAGGGCCGGGGAGCTGTTTTTT.